The 11 T cell receptor beta chains below all came from one sample that was sequenced in a study of vaccination and CD4 T cells after COVID-19. Specified treatment: approximately nine-day PBMC culture with coronavirus spike peptide pools or control peptides (ViraFEST assay). Oncomine TCR Beta short-read sequencing was applied to DNA from cultured CD4+ T cells. Each CDR3 protein gets one entry after TCRdb re-called the PCR reads with MiXCR. The repertoire holds around 12,000 distinct CDR3 sequences, with approximately 37% as singletons. No antigen has been assigned to these receptors. The specimen sequenced was cultured CD4+ T cells from blood. These receptors were taken from a human donor with COVID-19.

CDR3 region: CASSYERGAYEQYF. The CDR3 DNA is TGTGCCAGCAGTTACGAGCGGGGGGCCTACGAGCAGTACTTC. This rearrangement joins TRBV6-5 to TRBJ2-7, with 9 bases that match TRBD2. V lost 2 bases to trimming and J lost 2 bases; unmatched junction nucleotides: 1. The CDR3 has 14 residues. Germline V gene lookup returns CDR1 MNHEY and CDR2 SVGAGI.

This clonotype was picked up a small number of times. The V gene is TRBV24-1, the J gene TRBJ1-2; D not certain. Trimming left V 9 bases short and J 8 bases short, with 15 bases between. Germline V gene lookup returns CDR1 KGHDR and CDR2 SFDVKD. This CDR3 has 12 residues. CDR3 DNA: TGTGCCACCGAATCCGAGGCACGGGGCTACACCTTC. Amino acids: CATESEARGYTF.

The J gene is TRBJ2-3, the V gene TRBV5-4, with 9 bases that match TRBD1. The length of the CDR3 is 16 residues. Germline V CDR1 and CDR2: SGHNT, YYREEE (reference sequence). The V segment lost 4 bases and the J segment 6 bases; nucleotides outside the gene matches: 12. CDR3 loop: CASSVKRQGVGDTQYF. The CDR3 DNA sequence: TGTGCCAGCAGCGTCAAACGACAGGGGGTTGGGGATACGCAGTATTTT.

This clonotype was counted a few times. V gene TRBV6-1 combines with J gene TRBJ2-5; 10 nucleotides match TRBD2. CDR3 length equals 16 residues. Germline V gives CDR1 MNHNS, CDR2 SASEGT. Trimming at V came to 2 bases and at J to 4 bases, leaving 7 bases not matched to a gene. CDR3 loop: CASSERPSGGTETQYF. The DNA for the CDR3 is TGTGCCAGCAGTGAAAGGCCTAGCGGGGGAACAGAGACCCAGTACTTC.

The J gene is TRBJ2-7, the V gene TRBV7-2; TRBD2 might be the D (5 bases). The CDR3 contains 14 residues. Trimming took 3 bases from V and 2 from J, leaving 11 bases between them. The germline CDR1 and CDR2 sequences are SGHTA and FQGNSA. The CDR3 loop is CASSLRPGAYEQYF. CDR3 DNA sequence: TGTGCCAGCAGCTTGAGACCCGGGGCCTACGAGCAGTACTTC.

The chain has TRBV6-2 or TRBV6-3 and TRBJ2-3, with D tentatively TRBD2 (7 bases). Between the trimmed V and J ends, which lost 6 bases and 7 bases, there was a span of 20 bases. Germline CDR1 reads MNHEY; CDR2 reads SVGEGT. The CDR3 totals 15 residues. The CDR3 nucleotides are TGTGCCAGCAGCCCTAGTGGGGGGGCCATGTATACGCAGTATTTT. Translation gives CASSPSGGAMYTQYF.

The chain joins TRBV20-1 to TRBJ1-5, with D unresolved. The CDR3 extends over 12 amino acids. Germline-derived CDR1 and CDR2 are DFQATT and SNEGSKA (reference sequence). The germline V and J ends were trimmed by 3 bases and 7 bases, with 10 bases remaining between them. CDR3 residues: CSASRVGQPQHF. The CDR3 DNA follows: TGCAGTGCTAGTAGGGTGGGGCAGCCCCAGCATTTT.

The rearrangement uses TRBV20-1 and TRBJ2-5, with D hard to call. Germline lookup yields CDR1 DFQATT and CDR2 SNEGSKA (reference sequence). The V end was cut by 7 bases, the J end by 2 bases, with 11 bases between. The CDR3 contains 12 residues. The CDR3: CSGMGTQETQYF. CDR3 DNA sequence: TGCAGTGGTATGGGCACACAAGAGACCCAGTACTTC.

The V gene is TRBV5-1, the J gene TRBJ1-3; D unresolved. The germline CDR1 and CDR2 sequences are SGHRS and YFSETQ. This CDR3 is built from 14 residues. Trimming removed 4 bases at V and 3 bases at J, with 11 bases between. The CDR3 reads CASSPALGGNTIYF. CDR3 coding DNA: TGCGCCAGCAGCCCAGCTCTTGGTGGAAACACCATATATTTT.

The chain recombines TRBV5-6 with TRBJ2-7; TRBD1 matches at 7 bases. This CDR3 comprises 12 residues. The V and J ends lost 4 bases and 11 bases, in that order; junction bases with no gene match: 9. Per the germline V gene, CDR1 is SGHDT and CDR2 is YYEEEE. The CDR3 sequence is CASSEGQSSEYF. The DNA of the CDR3 is TGTGCCAGCAGCGAGGGACAGTCCAGCGAGTACTTC.

This clonotype has a handful of counts. The chain uses TRBV20-1 and TRBJ1-2, with TRBD1 matching 11 bases. The CDR3 length is 14 residues. After removal of 6 bases from V and 7 bases from J, the junction contained 10 bases not matched to a gene. Germline CDR1 reads DFQATT; CDR2 reads SNEGSKA (reference sequence). The DNA of the CDR3 is TGCAGTGCCCCGGGGGACAGGGGGTTAAGTGGCTACACCTTC. As protein: CSAPGDRGLSGYTF.